Listed here is a single TCR beta chain. The source of the sample is a study of technical replicates of blood from a few donors. Clones were sequenced by immunoSEQ multiplex PCR, and TCRdb holds only the in-frame ones, with some missing. In the table there are 70,000 to 95,000 clones, approximately 94% of which are singletons. Germline V gene data show CDR1 as MGHRA and CDR2 as YSYEKL. The CDR3 consists of 14 residues. The V end was cut by 5 bases, the J end by 4 bases, with 13 bases between. This chain joins TRBV4-1 and TRBJ2-3; the D gene is possibly TRBD2 (6 bases). The sequencing input was T cells isolated from PBMCs. The sequence was collected from a human donor in good health. The CDR3 spells CASSDHTSSDTQYF. The CDR3, as DNA: TGCGCCAGCAGCGACCACACTAGCTCAGATACGCAGTATTTT.